Listed here are 3 T cell receptor beta chains from one sample, sequenced in a study of T-cell memory formation after mild COVID-19. MiXCR, run by TCRdb on the 5' RACE reads, gives a single entry per CDR3 protein. Of around 440,000 distinct CDR3 sequences in the sample, about 20% are singletons; the top ten hold around 12%. The material sequenced was PBMCs or a T cell subset sorted from them (not recorded which). The receptors stem from an adult woman who had mild COVID-19 (a few samples of this study predate the infection). Cell type and time point are not known.

This clonotype turned up a few times. The V gene is TRBV7-2, the J gene TRBJ1-1; D gene unclear. The germline V and J ends were trimmed by 1 base and 7 bases, with 13 bases remaining between them. This CDR3 contains 14 residues. CDR1 SGHTA and CDR2 FQGNSA come from the germline V gene. CDR3 amino acids: CASSLVSAAGEAFF. For the CDR3, the DNA is TGTGCCAGCAGCTTAGTAAGCGCGGCAGGTGAAGCTTTCTTT.

In its sample, this clonotype was seen a few times. The chain joins TRBV18 to TRBJ1-1; 10 bases are shared with TRBD1. This CDR3 comprises 15 residues. The ends lost 2 bases at V and 3 bases at J; junction bases unmatched: 3. CDR1 and CDR2 from the germline V gene are KGHSH and LQKENI. CDR3 in amino acids: CASSPRQGADTEAFF. The CDR3 nucleotides read TGTGCCAGCTCACCAAGACAGGGGGCAGACACTGAAGCTTTCTTT.

This clonotype appeared a few times. The chain combines TRBV24-1 with TRBJ2-7; 11 bases match TRBD2. CDR3 size: 15 residues. CDR1 is KGHDR and CDR2 is SFDVKD in the germline V gene. V trimming: 4 bases; J trimming: 2 bases; junction bases outside the gene matches: 3. The CDR3 DNA follows: TGTGCCACCAGTGAATCTAGCGGGGGGACCTACGAGCAGTACTTC. It translates to CATSESSGGTYEQYF.